This TCR beta chain was documented in a study of early T cells in non-severe SARS-CoV-2 infection (dated by TCRdb to the early 2020s). With regard to the full study: Because TCR sequencing relied on bulk RNA taken from unsorted whole blood, pairing of alpha and beta chains was not possible.

This clonotype was seen ten or more times. Its antigen has not been determined. Base qualities are missing; no much larger clone stands one base away. A case-control design nested within a healthcare worker cohort in London, UK, was used, with weekly nasopharyngeal swab PCR tests and blood sampling performed. Between 23 and 31 March 2020, the week of the UK lockdown, healthcare workers were enrolled and then followed up weekly for as long as 16 weeks. The paper's findings and limits, for the study overall: VDJdb matching was skewed toward anti-spike CD8 responses, so virus-specific expansions were likely underestimated and private and CD4 specificities were missed.

V was cut back by 2 bases and J by 9 bases, leaving a gap of 11 bases between them. The germline V gene (reference sequence) gives CDR1 as GTSNPN and CDR2 as SVGIG. The CDR3 contains 12 residues, cysteine and phenylalanine counted. Only the CDR3 portion is preserved as DNA: 36 bases, with reading frame beginning at the first base. The library was built by means of 5' RACE. TCRdb records NextSeq 500 as the sequencer. In the TCR library protocol, unique molecular identifiers were attached to individual cDNA molecules to correct for PCR bias and sequencing error. Sequencing covered both TCR alpha and beta chains, and within each sample the abundances of alpha and beta sequences were tightly co-correlated. Regarding the original processing steps: V gene, J gene and CDR3 annotation of TCR sequences was performed with Decombinator V4. TCRs were defined as expanded if a significant change between any two time points was detected under a Poisson model with p below 0.0001. Abundances of TCRs were expressed as counts per million after normalisation to the total number of TCRs sequenced in each sample. TRAV1-2 paired with TRAJ12, TRAJ20 or TRAJ33 defined MAIT TCRs, while TRAV10 paired with TRAJ18 defined iNKT TCRs. VDJdb, accessed 1 November 2021, was searched for CMV, EBV and SARS-CoV-2 annotated TCRs, with TCRs annotated for multiple antigens excluded. TCRdb passed the public sequencing reads through fastp at Q25 and MiXCR, retaining productive beta sequences. CDR3 protein sequences are deduplicated, and each keeps its most common genes and DNA. These V and J calls derive from TCRdb rather than the authors' analysis. The sample data list some 44,000 distinct CDR3 sequences, and about 6.5% of these were observed just once. The top ten constitute about 7.8% of the sample.

Sequenced material: whole blood, taken at baseline. The sequence was collected from an adult who was a healthcare worker with PCR-confirmed SARS-CoV-2 infection or an uninfected control (not recorded which). Rearrangement joined TRBV30 to TRBJ1-5; no D gene can be assigned with confidence. CDR3 reads: CAWSLLGGPQHF. Here is the DNA: TGTGCCTGGAGTCTCCTAGGAGGGCCCCAGCATTTT.